This T cell receptor beta chain is drawn from a study of prognosis after radiotherapy for stage I lung cancer. General study findings and limits: Post-therapy Shannon entropy was lower in patients developing distant metastases following stereotactic body radiation therapy.

Multiplex PCR, run in two rounds, amplified TCR beta CDR3 from genomic DNA. Initially, in first-round PCR, primers specific to each TRBV and TRBJ gene were used. TCRdb re-called the multiplex PCR reads with MiXCR, one entry per CDR3 protein. The sample yields approximately 23,000 distinct CDR3 sequences, 35% to 50% seen once. Trimming removed 5 bases at V and 4 bases at J, with 10 bases between. CDR1 and CDR2 (germline): SGHAT, FQNNGV. This CDR3 has 13 amino acids. This clonotype was seen many times. The antigen remains unidentified. This specimen was PBMCs, taken before or after stereotactic body radiation therapy (not recorded which). The chain employs TRBV11-2 and TRBJ2-3; D unclear. This sequence was found in a donor aged 50 or older with non-small cell lung cancer. As DNA, the CDR3 is TGTGCCAGCAGCCCCCTACGCGCAGATACGCAGTATTTT. Amino acid sequence: CASSPLRADTQYF.